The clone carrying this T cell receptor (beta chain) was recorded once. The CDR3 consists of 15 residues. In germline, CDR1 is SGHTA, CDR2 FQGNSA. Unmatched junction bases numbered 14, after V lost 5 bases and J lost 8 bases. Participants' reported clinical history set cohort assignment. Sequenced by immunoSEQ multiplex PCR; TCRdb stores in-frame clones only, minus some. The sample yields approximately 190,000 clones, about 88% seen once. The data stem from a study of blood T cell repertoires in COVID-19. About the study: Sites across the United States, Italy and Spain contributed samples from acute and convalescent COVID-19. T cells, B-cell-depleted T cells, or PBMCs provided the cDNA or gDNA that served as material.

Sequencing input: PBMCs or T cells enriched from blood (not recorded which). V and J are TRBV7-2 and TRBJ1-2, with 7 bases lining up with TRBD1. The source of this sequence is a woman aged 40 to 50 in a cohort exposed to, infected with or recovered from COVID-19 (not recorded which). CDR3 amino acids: CASSVYLGQPGGYTF. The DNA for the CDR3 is TGTGCCAGCAGCGTCTACTTGGGACAGCCGGGGGGCTACACCTTC.